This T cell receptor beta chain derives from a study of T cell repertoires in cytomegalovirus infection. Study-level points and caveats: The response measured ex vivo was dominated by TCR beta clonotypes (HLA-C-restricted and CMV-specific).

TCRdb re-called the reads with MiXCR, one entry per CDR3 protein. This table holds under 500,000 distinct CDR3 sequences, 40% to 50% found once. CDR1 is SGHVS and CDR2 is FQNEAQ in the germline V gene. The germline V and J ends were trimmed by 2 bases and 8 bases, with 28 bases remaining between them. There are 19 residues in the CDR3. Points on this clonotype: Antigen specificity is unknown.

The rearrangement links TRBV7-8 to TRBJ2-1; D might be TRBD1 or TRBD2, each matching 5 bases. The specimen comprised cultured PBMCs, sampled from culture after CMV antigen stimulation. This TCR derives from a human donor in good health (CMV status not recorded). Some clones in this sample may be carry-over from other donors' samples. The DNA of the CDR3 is TGTGCCAGCAGCTTATATTCCACCATGCTAAAAGCGGTGGGGGATGAGCAGTTCTTC. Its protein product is CASSLYSTMLKAVGDEQFF.